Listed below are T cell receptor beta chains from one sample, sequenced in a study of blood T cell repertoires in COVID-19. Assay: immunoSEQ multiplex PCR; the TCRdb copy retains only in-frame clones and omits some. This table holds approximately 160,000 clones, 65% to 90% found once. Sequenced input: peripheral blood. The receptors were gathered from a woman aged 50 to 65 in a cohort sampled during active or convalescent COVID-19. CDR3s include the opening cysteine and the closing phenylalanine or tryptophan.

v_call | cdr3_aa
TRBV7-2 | CASSLRTATEAFF
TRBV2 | CASSITGSLRGYTF
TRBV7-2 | CASSLNSVNEQFF
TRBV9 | CASHFGKPSSYEQYF
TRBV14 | CASSQVRGGSPLHF
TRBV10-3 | CATVARGSEETQYF
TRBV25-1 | CASSDFRGLGTGELFF
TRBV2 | CASSPPLGTSGGPQETQYF
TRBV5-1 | CASSSGQGALQSTDTQYF
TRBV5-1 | CASSFRGNYGYTF
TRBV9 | CASSVATYPGTANTGELFF
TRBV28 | CASSLSGQGGGYTF
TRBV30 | CASQIPGKAFF
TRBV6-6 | CASLRDNQETQYF
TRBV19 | CASSKTDTWGIQYF
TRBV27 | CASSFYNQPQHF
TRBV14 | CASSFRAAAGGHNEQFF
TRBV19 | CASAPQSNIQYF
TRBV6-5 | CASSYSRDSTEAFF
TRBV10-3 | CAISAGTSGGVGPYNEQFF
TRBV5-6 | CASSSGPNTEAFF
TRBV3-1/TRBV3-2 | CASSRGHSGGYEQYF
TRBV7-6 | CASSATRGVGEQYF
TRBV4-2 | CASSQDEASFYNEQFF
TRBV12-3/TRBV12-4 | CASSQRQADGYTF
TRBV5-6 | CASSQNRGAYEQYF
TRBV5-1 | CASSRTSGGPTDTQYF
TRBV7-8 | CASSPRGQGYTEAFF
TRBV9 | CASSVEQGMDEQYF
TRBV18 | CASSRGQYSYGYTF
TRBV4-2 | CASSQDGWGGLSEQFF
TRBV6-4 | CASSDSKGGLTPLFF
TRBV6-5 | CASSYAAGNQPQHF
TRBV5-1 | CASSLGQGNEKLFF
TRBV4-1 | CASSQAVAGMNTEAFF
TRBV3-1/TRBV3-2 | CASSKGTWGEAFF
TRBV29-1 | CSVGGQINTEAFF
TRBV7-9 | CASSLVPQGFRPNTEAFF
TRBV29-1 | CSVCDRVYTGELFF
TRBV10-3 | CAISEGLAGGETQYF
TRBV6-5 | CASSFEQGANYGYTF
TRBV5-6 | CASSHEHRTSPHEQYF